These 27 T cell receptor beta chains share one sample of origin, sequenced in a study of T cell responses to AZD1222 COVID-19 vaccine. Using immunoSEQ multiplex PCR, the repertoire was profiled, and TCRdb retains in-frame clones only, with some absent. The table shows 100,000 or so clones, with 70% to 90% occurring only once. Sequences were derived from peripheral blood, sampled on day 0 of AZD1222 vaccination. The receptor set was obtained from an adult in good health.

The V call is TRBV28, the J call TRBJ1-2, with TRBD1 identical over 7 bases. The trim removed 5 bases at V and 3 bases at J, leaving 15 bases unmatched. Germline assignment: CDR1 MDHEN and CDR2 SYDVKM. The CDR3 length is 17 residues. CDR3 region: CASSGASGQANYYGYTF. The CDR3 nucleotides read TGTGCCAGCAGTGGCGCTTCTGGACAGGCTAATTACTATGGCTACACCTTC.

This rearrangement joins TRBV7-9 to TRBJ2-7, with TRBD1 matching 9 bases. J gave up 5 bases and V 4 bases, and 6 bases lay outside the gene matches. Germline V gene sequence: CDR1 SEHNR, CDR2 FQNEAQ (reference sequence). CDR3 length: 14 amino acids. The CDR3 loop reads CASSSTGGSDEQYF. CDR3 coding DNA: TGTGCCAGCAGCTCGACAGGGGGATCGGACGAGCAGTACTTC.

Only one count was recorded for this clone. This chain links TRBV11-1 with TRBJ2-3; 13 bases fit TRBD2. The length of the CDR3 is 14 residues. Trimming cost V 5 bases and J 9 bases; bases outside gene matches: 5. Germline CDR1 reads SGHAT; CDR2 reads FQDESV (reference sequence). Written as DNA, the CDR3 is TGTGCCAGCAGCCCACTAGCGGGAGGGCCAACGCAGTATTTT. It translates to CASSPLAGGPTQYF.

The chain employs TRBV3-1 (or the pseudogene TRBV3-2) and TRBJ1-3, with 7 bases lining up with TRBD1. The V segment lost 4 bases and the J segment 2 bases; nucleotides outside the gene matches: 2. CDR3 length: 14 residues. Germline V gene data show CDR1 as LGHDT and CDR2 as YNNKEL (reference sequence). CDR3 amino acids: CASSLQGTGNTIYF. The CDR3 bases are TGTGCCAGCAGCCTACAGGGGACTGGAAACACCATATATTTT.

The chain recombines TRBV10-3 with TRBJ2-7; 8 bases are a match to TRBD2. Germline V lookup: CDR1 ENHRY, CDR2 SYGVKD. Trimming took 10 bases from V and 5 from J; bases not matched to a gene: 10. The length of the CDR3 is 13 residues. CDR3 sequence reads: CATAADSGNEQYF. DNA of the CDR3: TGTGCCACGGCAGCGGATAGCGGGAACGAGCAGTACTTC.

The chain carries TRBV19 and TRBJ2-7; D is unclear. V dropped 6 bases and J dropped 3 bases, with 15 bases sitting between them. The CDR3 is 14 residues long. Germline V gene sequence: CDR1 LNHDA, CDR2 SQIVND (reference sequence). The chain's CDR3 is CASSPGRFYYEQYF. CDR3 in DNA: TGTGCCAGTAGCCCCGGACGGTTTTACTACGAGCAGTACTTC.

The CDR3 loop reads CSVLYPLTYEQYF. The CDR3 region has the DNA TGCAGCGTTTTGTATCCACTGACCTACGAGCAGTACTTC. This chain joins TRBV29-1 and TRBJ2-7; D is unclear. The length of the CDR3 is 13 residues. CDR1 and CDR2 (germline): SQVTM, ANQGSEA. Trimming took off 5 bases at V and 2 bases at J, with 13 bases between the two ends.

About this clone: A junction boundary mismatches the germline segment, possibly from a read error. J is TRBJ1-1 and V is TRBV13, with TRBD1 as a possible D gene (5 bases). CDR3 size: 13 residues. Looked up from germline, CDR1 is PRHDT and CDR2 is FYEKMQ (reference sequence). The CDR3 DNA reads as TGTGCCAGCAGGTACTATACCGGGACGGGGCTCATCTTT. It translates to CASRYYTGTGLIF. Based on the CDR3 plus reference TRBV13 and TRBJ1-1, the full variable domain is AAGVIQSPRHLIKEKRETATLKCYPIPRHDTVYWYQQGPGQDPQFLISFYEKMQSDKGSIPDRFSAQQFSDYHSELNMSSLELGDSALYFCASRYYTGTGLIFGQGTRLTVV.

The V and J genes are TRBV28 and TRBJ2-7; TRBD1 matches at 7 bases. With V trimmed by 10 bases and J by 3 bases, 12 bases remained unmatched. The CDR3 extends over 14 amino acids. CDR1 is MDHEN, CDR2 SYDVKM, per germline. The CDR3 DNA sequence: TGTGCCACCATCCCCCCCTCAGGGGGCTACGAGCAGTACTTC. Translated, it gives CATIPPSGGYEQYF.

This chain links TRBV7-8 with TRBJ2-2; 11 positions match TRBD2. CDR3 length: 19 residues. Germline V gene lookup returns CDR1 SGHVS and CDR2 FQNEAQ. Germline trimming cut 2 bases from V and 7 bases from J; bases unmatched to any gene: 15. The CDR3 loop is CASSLQPGLAGTRGGELFF. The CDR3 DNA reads TGTGCCAGCAGCTTACAACCCGGACTAGCGGGTACTAGGGGCGGGGAGCTGTTTTTT.

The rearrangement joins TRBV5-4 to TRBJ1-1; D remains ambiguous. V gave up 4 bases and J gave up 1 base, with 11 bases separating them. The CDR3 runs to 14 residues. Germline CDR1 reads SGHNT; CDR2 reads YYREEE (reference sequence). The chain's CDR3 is CASSPDSRNTEAFF. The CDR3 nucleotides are TGTGCCAGCAGCCCGGATTCAAGGAACACTGAAGCTTTCTTT.

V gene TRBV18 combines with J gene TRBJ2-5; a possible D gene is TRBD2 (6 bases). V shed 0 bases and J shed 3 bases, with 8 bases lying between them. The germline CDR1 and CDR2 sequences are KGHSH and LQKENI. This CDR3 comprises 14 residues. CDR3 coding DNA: TGTGCCAGCTCACCACCCACTAGCAAAGAGACCCAGTACTTC. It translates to CASSPPTSKETQYF.

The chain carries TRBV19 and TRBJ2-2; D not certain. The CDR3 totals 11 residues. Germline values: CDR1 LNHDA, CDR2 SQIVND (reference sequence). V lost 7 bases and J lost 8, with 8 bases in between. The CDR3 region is CASTKGGELFF. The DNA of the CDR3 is TGTGCCAGTACCAAAGGGGGGGAGCTGTTTTTT. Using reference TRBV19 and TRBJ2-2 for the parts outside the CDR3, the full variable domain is DGGITQSPKYLFRKEGQNVTLSCEQNLNHDAMYWYRQDPGQGLRLIYYSQIVNDFQKGDIAEGYSVSREKKESFPLTVTSAQKNPTAFYLCASTKGGELFFGEGSRLTVL.

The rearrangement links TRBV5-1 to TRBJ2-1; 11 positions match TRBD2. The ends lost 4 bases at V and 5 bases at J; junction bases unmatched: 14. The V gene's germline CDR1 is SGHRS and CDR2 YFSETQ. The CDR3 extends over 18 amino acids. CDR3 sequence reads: CASSLGTSGALGHNEQFF. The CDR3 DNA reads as TGCGCCAGCAGCCTCGGGACTAGCGGAGCCTTGGGGCACAATGAGCAGTTCTTC.

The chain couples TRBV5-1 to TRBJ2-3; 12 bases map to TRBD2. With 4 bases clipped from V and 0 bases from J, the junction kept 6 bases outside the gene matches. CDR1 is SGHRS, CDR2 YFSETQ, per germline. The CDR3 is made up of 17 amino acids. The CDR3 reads CASSLHGLAGSTDTQYF. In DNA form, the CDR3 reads TGCGCCAGCAGCCTACACGGACTAGCGGGGAGCACAGATACGCAGTATTTT.

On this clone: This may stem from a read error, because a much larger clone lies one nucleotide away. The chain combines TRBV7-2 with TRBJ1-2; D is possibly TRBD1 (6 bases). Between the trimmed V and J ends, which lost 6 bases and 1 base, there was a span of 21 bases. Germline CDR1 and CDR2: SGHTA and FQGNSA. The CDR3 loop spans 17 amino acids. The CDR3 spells CASSRGEGGDLNYGYTF. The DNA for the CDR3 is TGTGCCAGCAGTCGGGGGGAGGGGGGGGATCTTAACTATGGCTACACCTTC.

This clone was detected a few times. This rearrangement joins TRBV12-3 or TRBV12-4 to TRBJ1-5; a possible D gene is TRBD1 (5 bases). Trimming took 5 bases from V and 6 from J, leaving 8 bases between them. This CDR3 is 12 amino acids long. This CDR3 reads CASSLQGQPQHF. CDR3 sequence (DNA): TGTGCCAGCAGTCTCCAGGGTCAGCCCCAGCATTTT.

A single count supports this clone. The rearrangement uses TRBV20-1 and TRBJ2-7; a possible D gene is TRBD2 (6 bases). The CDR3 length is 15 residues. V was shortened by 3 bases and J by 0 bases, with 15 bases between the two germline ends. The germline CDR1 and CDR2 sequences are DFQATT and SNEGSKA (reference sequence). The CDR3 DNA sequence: TGCAGTGCTAGTACTAGCCGGCCGAGCTCCTACGAGCAGTACTTC. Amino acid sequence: CSASTSRPSSYEQYF.

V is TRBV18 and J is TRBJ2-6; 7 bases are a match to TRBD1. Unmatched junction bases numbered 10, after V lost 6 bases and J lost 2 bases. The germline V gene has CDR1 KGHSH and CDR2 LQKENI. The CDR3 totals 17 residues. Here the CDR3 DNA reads TGTGCCAGCTCGCCCCTTAGCCAGGGGGCTGGGGCCAACGTCCTGACTTTC. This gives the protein CASSPLSQGAGANVLTF. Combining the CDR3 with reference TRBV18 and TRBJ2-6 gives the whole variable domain NAGVMQNPRHLVRRRGQEARLRCSPMKGHSHVYWYRQLPEEGLKFMVYLQKENIIDESGMPKERFSAEFPKEGPSILRIQQVVRGDSAAYFCASSPLSQGAGANVLTFGAGSRLTVL.

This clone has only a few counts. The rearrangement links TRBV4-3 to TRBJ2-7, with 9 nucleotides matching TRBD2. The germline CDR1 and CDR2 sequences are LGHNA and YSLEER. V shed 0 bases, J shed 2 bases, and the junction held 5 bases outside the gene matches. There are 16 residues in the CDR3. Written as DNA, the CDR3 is TGCGCCAGCAGCCAAGATCTCTGGACTAGCGCCTACGAGCAGTACTTC. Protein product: CASSQDLWTSAYEQYF.

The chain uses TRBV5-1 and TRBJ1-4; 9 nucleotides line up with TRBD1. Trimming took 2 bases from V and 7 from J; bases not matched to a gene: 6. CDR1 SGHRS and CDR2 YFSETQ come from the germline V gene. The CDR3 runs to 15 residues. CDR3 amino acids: CASSLTGGAREKLFF. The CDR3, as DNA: TGCGCCAGCAGCTTAACAGGGGGCGCGCGTGAAAAACTGTTTTTT.

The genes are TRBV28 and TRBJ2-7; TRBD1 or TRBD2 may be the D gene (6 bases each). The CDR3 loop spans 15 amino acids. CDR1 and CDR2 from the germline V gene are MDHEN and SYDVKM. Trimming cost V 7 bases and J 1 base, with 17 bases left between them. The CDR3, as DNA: TGTGCCAGCACCGTGAGGGGGGCGGGTTCCTACGAGCAGTACTTC. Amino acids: CASTVRGAGSYEQYF.

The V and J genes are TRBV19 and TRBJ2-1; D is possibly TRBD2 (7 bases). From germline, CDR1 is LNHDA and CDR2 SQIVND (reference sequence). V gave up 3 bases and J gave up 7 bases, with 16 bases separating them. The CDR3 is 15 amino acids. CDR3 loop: CASSIFEGGGNEQFF. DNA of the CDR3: TGTGCCAGTAGTATTTTCGAGGGAGGGGGGAATGAGCAGTTCTTC.

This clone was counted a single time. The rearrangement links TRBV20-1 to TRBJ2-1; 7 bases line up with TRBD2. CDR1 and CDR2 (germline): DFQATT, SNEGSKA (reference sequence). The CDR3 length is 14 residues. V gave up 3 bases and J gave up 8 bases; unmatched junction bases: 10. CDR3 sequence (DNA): TGCAGTGCTAGTAAGGCGGGGAGGGGCGATGAGCAGTTCTTC. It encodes CSASKAGRGDEQFF.

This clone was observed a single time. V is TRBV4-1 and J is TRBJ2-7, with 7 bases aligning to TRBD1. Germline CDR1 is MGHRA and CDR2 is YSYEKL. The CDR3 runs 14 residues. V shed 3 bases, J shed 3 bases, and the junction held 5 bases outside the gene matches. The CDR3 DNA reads TGCGCCAGCAGCCAGCCGGGACAGCGCTACGAGCAGTACTTC. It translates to CASSQPGQRYEQYF.

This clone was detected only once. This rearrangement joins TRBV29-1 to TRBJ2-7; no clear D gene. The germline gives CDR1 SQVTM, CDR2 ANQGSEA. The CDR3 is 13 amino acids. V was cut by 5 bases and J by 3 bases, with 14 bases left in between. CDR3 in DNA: TGCAGCGTTCGAGTTAGCTCGGGCTACGAGCAGTACTTC. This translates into CSVRVSSGYEQYF.

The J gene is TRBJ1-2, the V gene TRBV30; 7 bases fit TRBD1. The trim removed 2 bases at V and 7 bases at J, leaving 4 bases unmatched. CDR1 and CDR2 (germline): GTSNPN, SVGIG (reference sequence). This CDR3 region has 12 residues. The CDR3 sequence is CAWSIQGSGYTF. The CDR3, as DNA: TGTGCCTGGAGTATACAGGGGTCTGGCTACACCTTC.